The 15 T cell receptor beta chains in this list originate from one sample, sequenced in a study of blood T cell repertoires in COVID-19 (dated by TCRdb to the early 2020s). Library creation used the immunoSEQ multiplex PCR assay. Held by TCRdb, this immuneACCESS table contains in-frame sequences only and omits some clones. Under half of the omission traces to an unresolved V gene where checked; the cause of the rest is unknown. For this sample there are 150,000 to 200,000 clones; nearly 90% appear just once. The ten most abundant clones make up roughly 21% of the sample. The sample comprised peripheral blood. These receptors were collected from a man in his sixties with active or convalescent COVID-19.

The chain uses TRBV7-2 and TRBJ2-3; TRBD2 matches at 7 bases. This CDR3 contains 12 residues. Germline CDR1 reads SGHTA; CDR2 reads FQGNSA. V gave up 5 bases and J gave up 14 bases; unmatched junction bases: 10. CDR3 region: CASSPSGDILYF. CDR3 sequence (DNA): TGTGCCAGCAGCCCAAGCGGGGATATTCTGTATTTT.

The chain is built from TRBV5-1 and TRBJ2-1; TRBD2 is a possible D gene (7 bases). V was trimmed by 8 bases and J by 7 bases, leaving 22 bases between them. Germline lookup yields CDR1 SGHRS and CDR2 YFSETQ. There are 15 residues in the CDR3. CDR3 DNA sequence: TGCGCCAGTGCACCCCAGGGGTTAGCGGGTAATGAGCAGTTCTTC. Protein sequence: CASAPQGLAGNEQFF.

The V call is TRBV11-2, the J call TRBJ1-4; 8 bases fit TRBD1. The V gene's germline CDR1 is SGHAT and CDR2 FQNNGV. The CDR3 spans 15 residues. With 6 bases clipped from V and 0 bases from J, the junction kept 3 bases outside the gene matches. CDR3 in DNA: TGTGCCAGCAGGGCAGGGGGCGCAACTAATGAAAAACTGTTTTTT. Translation gives CASRAGGATNEKLFF. Using reference TRBV11-2 and TRBJ1-4 for the parts outside the CDR3, the full variable domain is EAGVAQSPRYKIIEKRQSVAFWCNPISGHATLYWYQQILGQGPKLLIQFQNNGVVDDSQLPKDRFSAERLKGVDSTLKIQPAKLEDSAVYLCASRAGGATNEKLFFGSGTQLSVL.

The chain combines TRBV29-1 with TRBJ1-4; D unclear. This CDR3 region has 13 residues. The V gene's germline CDR1 is SQVTM and CDR2 ANQGSEA. The ends were cut back, 7 bases at V and 0 bases at J, with 9 bases in the middle. CDR3 sequence reads: CSAREPTNEKLFF. The CDR3 coding sequence is TGCAGCGCCCGGGAGCCAACTAATGAAAAACTGTTTTTT.

V is TRBV5-8 and J is TRBJ2-3; the D gene is possibly TRBD2 (6 bases). Germline values: CDR1 SGHTS, CDR2 YDEGEE. The germline V and J ends were trimmed by 1 base and 7 bases, with 16 bases remaining between them. This CDR3 contains 15 residues. CDR3 in DNA: TGTGCCAGCAGCTTGTTCGGGGGAAGGGGAAATACGCAGTATTTT. Amino acid sequence: CASSLFGGRGNTQYF.

The J gene is TRBJ1-1, the V gene TRBV2; D not resolved. CDR3 length: 11 residues. CDR1 is SNHLY, CDR2 FYNNEI, per germline. V was shortened by 5 bases and J by 5 bases, with 6 bases between the two germline ends. The CDR3 reads CASSSTTEAFF. Written as DNA, the CDR3 is TGTGCCAGCAGTTCAACAACTGAAGCTTTCTTT.

The chain uses TRBV6-5 and TRBJ2-7; TRBD1 matches at 7 bases. CDR3 size: 13 residues. Trimming removed 7 bases from V and 6 bases from J; junction bases left unmatched: 9. Germline V gene sequence: CDR1 MNHEY, CDR2 SVGAGI. The CDR3 DNA reads TGTGCCAGCACTGCGCAGGGGGTCACCGAGCAGTACTTC. It codes for CASTAQGVTEQYF.

The chain has TRBV5-1 and TRBJ1-6; a possible D gene is TRBD1 (5 bases). The CDR3 has 16 residues. Trimming pared 4 bases from V and 0 bases from J, leaving 11 bases between. Germline CDR1 SGHRS, CDR2 YFSETQ. In nucleotides, the CDR3 is TGCGCCAGCAGCCCCCGACAGAGCTCCTATAATTCACCCCTCCACTTT. Translating it yields CASSPRQSSYNSPLHF.

This chain uses TRBV6-5 with TRBJ1-6; 9 positions agree with TRBD1. Per the germline V gene, CDR1 is MNHEY and CDR2 is SVGAGI. J gave up 9 bases and V 4 bases, and 7 bases lay outside the gene matches. The CDR3 consists of 15 residues. CDR3 protein: CASSSGTGRGSPLHF. In DNA, the CDR3 is TGTGCCAGCAGTTCCGGGACAGGGAGGGGTTCACCCCTCCACTTT.

The J gene is TRBJ1-1, the V gene TRBV25-1; tentatively, D is TRBD1 (5 bases). Germline-derived CDR1 and CDR2 are MGHDK and SYGVNS. V lost 7 bases and J 3 bases, leaving 12 bases between the germline ends. This CDR3 region has 13 residues. The CDR3 DNA follows: TGTGCCAGCATGAATGGGGCTCACACTGAAGCTTTCTTT. It encodes CASMNGAHTEAFF.

The V call is TRBV6-5, the J call TRBJ2-3, with D hard to call. The ends were cut back, 6 bases at V and 2 bases at J, with 12 bases in the middle. Germline CDR1 and CDR2: MNHEY and SVGAGI. This CDR3 has 14 amino acids. CDR3: CASRRQTNTDTQYF. For the CDR3, the DNA is TGTGCCAGCAGACGCCAGACAAACACAGATACGCAGTATTTT.

A few counts support this clone. This chain links TRBV29-1 with TRBJ1-1; no firm D call. The V end lost 8 bases, the J end lost 4 bases, and 14 bases lay between the germline ends. CDR1 is SQVTM, CDR2 ANQGSEA, per germline. This CDR3 spans 12 amino acids. The CDR3 bases are TGCAGCATTTATCTCCGGGGCACTGAAGCTTTCTTT. Translation: CSIYLRGTEAFF.

The genes are TRBV7-9 and TRBJ1-2; 12 bases match TRBD1. Germline V lookup: CDR1 SEHNR, CDR2 FQNEAQ (reference sequence). The CDR3 contains 19 residues. V gave up 2 bases and J gave up 2 bases; unmatched junction bases: 12. The CDR3 DNA sequence: TGTGCCAGCAGCTTACCATCCACCGGGACAGGGGGCTGGAACTATGGCTACACCTTC. As protein: CASSLPSTGTGGWNYGYTF.

CDR3 protein: CASSLSGVTGTNYGYTF. CDR3 DNA: TGTGCCAGCAGTTTATCGGGGGTGACAGGGACTAACTATGGCTACACCTTC. The chain has TRBV27 and TRBJ1-2, with 7 bases matching TRBD1. Germline V lookup: CDR1 MNHEY, CDR2 SMNVEV (reference sequence). The V and J ends lost 0 bases and 0 bases, in that order; junction bases with no gene match: 7. This CDR3 contains 17 residues.

The chain links TRBV6-5 to TRBJ1-2, with 7 bases that match TRBD1. V shed 8 bases and J 2 bases; nucleotides not matched to a gene: 8. Germline V gene sequence: CDR1 MNHEY, CDR2 SVGAGI. The CDR3 runs 14 residues. The CDR3 DNA sequence: TGTGCCAGCCTATCAGGACAGGTCAACTATGGCTACACCTTC. It yields the protein CASLSGQVNYGYTF.